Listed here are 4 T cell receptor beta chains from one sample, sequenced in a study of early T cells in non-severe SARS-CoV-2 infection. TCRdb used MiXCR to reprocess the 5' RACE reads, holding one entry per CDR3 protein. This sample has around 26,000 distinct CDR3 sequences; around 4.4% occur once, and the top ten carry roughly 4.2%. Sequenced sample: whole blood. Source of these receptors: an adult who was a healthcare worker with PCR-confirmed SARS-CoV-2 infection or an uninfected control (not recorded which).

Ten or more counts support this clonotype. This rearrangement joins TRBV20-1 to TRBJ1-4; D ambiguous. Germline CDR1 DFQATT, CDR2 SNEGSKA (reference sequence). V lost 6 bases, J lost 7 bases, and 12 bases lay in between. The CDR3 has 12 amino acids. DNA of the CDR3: TGCAGTGCCGCCCTTGGGCGTGAAAAACTGTTTTTT. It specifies CSAALGREKLFF.

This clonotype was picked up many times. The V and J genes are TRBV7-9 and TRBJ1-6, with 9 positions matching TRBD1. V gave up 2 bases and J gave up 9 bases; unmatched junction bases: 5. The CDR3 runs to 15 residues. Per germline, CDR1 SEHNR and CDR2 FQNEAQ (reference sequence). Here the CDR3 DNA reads TGTGCCAGCAGCTTAATAGGGACAGGGACTTCACCCCTCCACTTT. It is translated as CASSLIGTGTSPLHF.

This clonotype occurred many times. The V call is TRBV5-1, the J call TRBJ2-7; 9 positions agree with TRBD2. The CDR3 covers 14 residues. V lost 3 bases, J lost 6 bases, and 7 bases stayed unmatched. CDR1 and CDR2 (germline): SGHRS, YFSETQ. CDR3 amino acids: CASSYLGLAGEQYF. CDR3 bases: TGCGCCAGCAGCTACCTGGGACTAGCTGGCGAGCAGTACTTC.

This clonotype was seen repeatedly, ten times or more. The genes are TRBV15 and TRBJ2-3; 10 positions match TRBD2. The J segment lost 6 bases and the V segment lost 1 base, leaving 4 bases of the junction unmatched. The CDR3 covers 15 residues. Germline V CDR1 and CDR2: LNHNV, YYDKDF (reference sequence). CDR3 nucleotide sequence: TGTGCCACCAGCAGAGGTAGCGGGGGGCTGGATACGCAGTATTTT. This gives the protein CATSRGSGGLDTQYF.